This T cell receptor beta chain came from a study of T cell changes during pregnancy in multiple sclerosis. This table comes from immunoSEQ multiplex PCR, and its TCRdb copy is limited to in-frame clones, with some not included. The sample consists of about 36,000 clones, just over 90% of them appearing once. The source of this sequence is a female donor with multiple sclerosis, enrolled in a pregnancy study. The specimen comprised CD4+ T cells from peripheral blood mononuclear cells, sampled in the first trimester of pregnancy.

The CDR3 nucleotides are TGTGCCAGCAGCCCGGGACTGCCAGGAGGCTACACCTTC. Its translation is CASSPGLPGGYTF. The V call is TRBV7-9, the J call TRBJ1-2, with a weak D call TRBD1 (5 bases). CDR1 and CDR2 (germline): SEHNR, FQNEAQ (reference sequence). This CDR3 comprises 13 residues. The V end was cut by 5 bases, the J end by 8 bases, with 15 bases between. The full variable domain, completed using reference TRBV7-9 and TRBJ1-2, is DTGVSQNPRHKITKRGQNVTFRCDPISEHNRLYWYRQTLGQGPEFLTYFQNEAQLEKSRLLSDRFSAERPKGSFSTLEIQRTEQGDSAMYLCASSPGLPGGYTFGSGTRLTVV.